The T cell receptor (beta chain) described here comes from a study of intratumoral heterogeneity in liver cancer. Notes on the research overall: Across the full roughly 15-patient cohort, most patients were male and a median age of approximately 63 years was recorded. The study combined RNA-seq, DNA sequencing, TCR-seq and SNP array data from multiple regions of hepatocellular carcinoma specimens to study intratumor heterogeneity. The full cohort included 70 to 80 multiregional samples from some 14 HCC patients, consisting of fewer than 55 tumoral regions and some 20 adjacent nontumoral regions. The paper's findings and limits, for the study overall: Within each of the two sequenced patients, overall T cell clonality showed no significant difference between tumor regions. In each sequenced patient, tumor region a showed significantly more unique T-cell clonal expansions than tumor region b. RNA-seq-based estimates of regional differences in tumor-infiltrating lymphocyte burden were reportedly confirmed by TCR sequencing. The authors acknowledged a relatively low patient number and under-sampled tumor-infiltrating lymphocyte representation as limitations.

For CDR1 and CDR2, the germline V gene lists WSHSY and SAAADI. From the cysteine through the phenylalanine, the CDR3 covers 14 amino acids. Just the 42-base CDR3 DNA is kept, in frame starting at base 1. After removal of 6 bases from V and 8 bases from J, the junction retains 12 bases not matched to a gene. The immunoSEQ assay was used to sequence TCR beta chain CDR3 regions from genomic DNA. Rearranged VDJ segments were amplified with primers that anneal to V and J segments. Per the source publication's procedure: The ImmunoSeq Analyzer software was used to calculate clonality and richness metrics. Clones with differential abundance between regions were identified with Fisher's exact test combined with a beta-binomial method for additional stringency. TCRdb stores this immuneACCESS table with in-frame sequences only. Part of the clones is absent; in the studies checked, under half of the shortfall reflects unresolved V genes, and no reason is known for the rest. V, J and clone size were drawn from that table, and D and trimming were deduced from the DNA. The sample yields under 7,500 clones; about two thirds were counted once. The ten largest account for roughly two fifths of the sample.

The H label marked samples taken from distinct, geographically separated regions of the hepatocellular carcinoma nodule. All patients had early-stage hepatocellular carcinoma and received no therapy before surgical resection. No macroscopic evidence of necrosis or hemorrhage was present in the sampled areas. Multiple regions from a couple of patients were subjected to TCR sequencing (ImmunoSeq). Frozen resection tissue samples were collected at least 1 cm apart from each other. Genomic DNA was isolated from bulk tissue with the DNeasy blood and tissue kit. Details on this clone: Its antigen remains unidentified. Per-nucleotide qualities are absent, and no much larger clonotype sits a single base away.

The receptor chain draws on TRBV10-2 and TRBJ1-2, with TRBD1 identical over 7 junction bases. Sequencing used tumor tissue, obtained before any cancer treatment. The sequence was obtained from a woman aged 70-85 years with hepatocellular carcinoma. The CDR3 protein: CASSWTGGAEGYTF. The DNA sequence is as follows: TGCGCCAGCAGCTGGACAGGTGGGGCAGAGGGCTACACCTTC.